The sequence of this T cell receptor beta chain was determined in a study of CD8+ T cells in alopecia areata. Study context: Recipients were approximately 6-11-week-old female C3H/HeJ mice grafted with skin from approximately 6-13-month-old C3H/HeJ donors with spontaneous alopecia. The study, taken as a whole, reports: Clonality was higher in lesional than normal scalp, especially in alopecia totalis/universalis. Tissue-resident alphabeta T cells belonging to normal skin likewise get sequenced within scalp specimens. Mice gave a clearer picture of TCR sharing than patients did, possibly for HLA-related reasons.

On this clone itself: Its antigen is unknown. TCRdb lists a protein that is different at residue 9 from the translated DNA; the protein given here uses the DNA translation. Any gene name here is a mouse gene name. The read terminates 3 residues before the CDR3 end, so the remaining end is supplied by the germline J gene.

Germline V CDR1 and CDR2: NNHDY, SYVADS. CDR3 size: 12 residues. The V gene lost 9 bases and the J gene lost 0 bases, with 7 bases spanning the gap. cDNA reverse transcribed from extracted RNA served as the sequencing template. Clones were read by immunoSEQ multiplex PCR, and TCRdb kept only the in-frame ones, dropping some. The table lists around 110,000 clones, with no singletons. J is TRBJ1-3 and V is TRBV13-3; tentatively, D is TRBD1 (5 bases). This TCR came from a C3H/HeJ mouse with alopecia areata. As its MHC haplotype, the strain has H2-k. The sequenced sample was lesional skin. CDR3 protein: CATGPSGNTLYF. The CDR3 DNA, read in part, is TGTGCCACAGGGCCTTCTGGAAATACG.